The 20 T cell receptor beta chains listed next were all sequenced from one sample in a study of OX40 agonist ivuxolimab in advanced cancers. The repertoire was sequenced with immunoSEQ multiplex PCR; TCRdb's copy has only in-frame clones and lacks some. This table holds under 50,000 clones, approximately 80% found once. The specimen comprised CD4+ or CD8+ T cells sorted from blood, sampled in a trial of the OX40 agonist ivuxolimab. Receptor source: an adult with an advanced solid tumor such as melanoma, head and neck, liver or kidney cancer.

The chain recombines TRBV30 with TRBJ2-3, with D maybe TRBD1 (6 bases). Germline lookup yields CDR1 GTSNPN and CDR2 SVGIG (reference sequence). Trimming stripped 2 bases from V and 2 bases from J, with 8 bases between. The CDR3 spans 13 residues. CDR3 in DNA: TGTGCCTGGAGTACAGGGTTCACAGATACGCAGTATTTT. Translated, it gives CAWSTGFTDTQYF. Full variable domain (rest looked up from reference TRBV30 and TRBJ2-3): SQTIHQWPATLVQPVGSPLSLECTVEGTSNPNLYWYRQAAGRGLQLLFYSVGIGQISSEVPQNLSASRPQDRQFILSSKKLLLSDSGFYLCAWSTGFTDTQYFGPGTRLTVL.

V and J are TRBV28 and TRBJ2-7, with a tentative D call TRBD2 (5 bases). V was trimmed by 6 bases and J by 0 bases, leaving 21 bases between them. CDR1 and CDR2 (germline): MDHEN, SYDVKM. This CDR3 has 17 amino acids. The CDR3 reads CASSPLGEAVGSYEQYF. The CDR3 DNA follows: TGTGCCAGCAGCCCCCTTGGGGAAGCGGTTGGCTCCTACGAGCAGTACTTC.

V usage is TRBV15 and J usage is TRBJ1-6; D is perhaps TRBD1 (5 bases). The germline V gene encodes CDR1 LNHNV and CDR2 YYDKDF (reference sequence). The CDR3 runs to 14 residues. The germline V and J ends were trimmed by 1 base and 7 bases, with 8 bases remaining between them. For the CDR3, the DNA is TGTGCCACCAGCAGAGGGGGGGAGAATTCACCCCTCCACTTT. Residues: CATSRGGENSPLHF.

The chain employs TRBV28 and TRBJ1-1; the D is unclear. The V gene's germline CDR1 is MDHEN and CDR2 SYDVKM. Trimming pared 6 bases from V and 3 bases from J, leaving 8 bases between. The CDR3 runs to 12 residues. As DNA, the CDR3 is TGTGCCAGCAGGGTACAATACACTGAAGCTTTCTTT. Its translation is CASRVQYTEAFF.

The V gene is TRBV19, the J gene TRBJ1-1; 7 nucleotides match TRBD1. The germline V gene has CDR1 LNHDA and CDR2 SQIVND (reference sequence). The J segment lost 10 bases and the V segment lost 7 bases, leaving 9 bases of the junction unmatched. The CDR3 has 12 residues. CDR3 nucleotides: TGTGCCAGTAAAGGGCCAGGGGGGCGAGCTTTCTTT. Its protein is CASKGPGGRAFF.

This clone has only one observation. The chain joins TRBV10-3 to TRBJ2-5, with D maybe TRBD1 (6 bases). The CDR3 runs 13 residues. The germline CDR1 and CDR2 sequences are ENHRY and SYGVKD. The V gene lost 6 bases and the J gene lost 4 bases, with 12 bases spanning the gap. DNA of the CDR3: TGTGCCATCAGGGACCTAGGGGGAGAGACCCAGTACTTC. It specifies CAIRDLGGETQYF.

This clone has a handful of counts. The rearrangement joins TRBV4-1 to TRBJ1-4; D uncertain. With 0 bases removed from V and 8 bases from J, the gap between germline ends came to 13 bases. Per germline, CDR1 MGHRA and CDR2 YSYEKL. The CDR3 has 15 residues. This CDR3 reads CASSQDLGVREKLFF. CDR3 in DNA: TGCGCCAGCAGCCAAGATTTAGGAGTCCGCGAAAAACTGTTTTTT.

The chain recombines TRBV5-8 with TRBJ1-1; no reliable D call. The CDR3 totals 13 residues. V lost 6 bases and J lost 0, with 9 bases in between. Germline CDR1 and CDR2: SGHTS and YDEGEE. In DNA form, the CDR3 reads TGTGCCAGCATTAGGACGGTGAACACTGAAGCTTTCTTT. Protein product: CASIRTVNTEAFF.

The genes are TRBV7-2 and TRBJ1-1, with D hard to call. Deletions cut 4 bases from V and 1 base from J, with 16 bases between. This CDR3 spans 16 amino acids. Looked up from germline, CDR1 is SGHTA and CDR2 is FQGNSA. The DNA for the CDR3 is TGTGCCAGCAGCTCCCTTCGAGAAGGGTGGAACACTGAAGCTTTCTTT. As protein: CASSSLREGWNTEAFF.

The chain recombines TRBV28 with TRBJ1-3; D possibly corresponds to TRBD1 (5 bases). The CDR3 extends over 15 amino acids. Looked up from germline, CDR1 is MDHEN and CDR2 is SYDVKM. The V gene lost 4 bases and the J gene lost 1 base, with 11 bases spanning the gap. The CDR3 is CASSYQGGSGNTIYF. CDR3 nucleotides: TGTGCCAGCAGTTACCAGGGTGGTTCTGGAAACACCATATATTTT.

This clone was seen a handful of times. The chain combines TRBV19 with TRBJ1-2; TRBD1 is a possible D gene (5 bases). The V gene lost 5 bases and the J gene lost 4 bases, with 14 bases spanning the gap. The CDR3 is 14 amino acids. Germline CDR1 is LNHDA and CDR2 is SQIVND (reference sequence). CDR3 loop: CASSFLGESYGYTF. CDR3 nucleotides: TGTGCCAGTAGTTTCTTAGGGGAAAGCTATGGCTACACCTTC.

V and J are TRBV15 and TRBJ2-1; 9 positions agree with TRBD2. V was pared by 0 bases and J by 4 bases, with 4 bases of the junction left unmatched. This CDR3 region has 16 residues. The germline gives CDR1 LNHNV, CDR2 YYDKDF (reference sequence). The CDR3 loop reads CATSRDQLAGYNEQFF. The CDR3 DNA reads as TGTGCCACCAGCAGAGATCAGCTAGCGGGGTACAATGAGCAGTTCTTC.

V gene TRBV29-1 combines with J gene TRBJ1-1, with D unresolved. CDR1 SQVTM and CDR2 ANQGSEA come from the germline V gene. This CDR3 has 13 amino acids. V lost 6 bases and J lost 3, with 14 bases in between. The CDR3 protein is CSVRTDTYTEAFF. CDR3 nucleotide sequence: TGCAGCGTGAGGACCGATACTTACACTGAAGCTTTCTTT.

The chain uses TRBV7-2 and TRBJ2-4; 16 bases line up with TRBD2. Germline V gene sequence: CDR1 SGHTA, CDR2 FQGNSA. J lost 6 bases, V lost 3 bases, and 8 bases had no gene match. The CDR3 totals 18 residues. The CDR3 loop is CASSLGGLAGGRRNIQYF. The CDR3 DNA reads as TGTGCCAGCAGCTTGGGGGGACTAGCGGGAGGGCGTCGAAACATTCAGTACTTC.

The rearrangement joins TRBV7-2 to TRBJ2-4; TRBD2 aligns across 13 bases. In germline, CDR1 is SGHTA, CDR2 FQGNSA. V dropped 6 bases and J dropped 0; count of bases not matched to a gene: 5. The CDR3 contains 17 residues. Written as DNA, the CDR3 is TGTGCCAGCAGGGGTGGACTAGCGGGGGTAGCCAAAAACATTCAGTACTTC. It is translated as CASRGGLAGVAKNIQYF.

This clone was seen only once. This rearrangement joins TRBV30 to TRBJ2-7, with D tentatively TRBD1 or TRBD2 (6 bases each). V was trimmed by 8 bases and J by 5 bases, leaving 19 bases between them. Germline V gene data show CDR1 as GTSNPN and CDR2 as SVGIG (reference sequence). The CDR3 sequence is 13 residues long. DNA of the CDR3: TGTGCCGGAGGGGGAGTAAGTGGGAACGAGCAGTACTTC. Amino acid sequence: CAGGGVSGNEQYF. The full variable domain, completed using reference TRBV30 and TRBJ2-7, is SQTIHQWPATLVQPVGSPLSLECTVEGTSNPNLYWYRQAAGRGLQLLFYSVGIGQISSEVPQNLSASRPQDRQFILSSKKLLLSDSGFYLCAGGGVSGNEQYFGPGTRLTVT.

Judged by abundance, this clone is medium-sized. This chain's CDR3 is CASSPFGQGVADTQYF. CDR3 DNA sequence: TGTGCCAGCAGCCCCTTCGGACAGGGGGTGGCAGATACGCAGTATTTT. The V call is TRBV7-9, the J call TRBJ2-3, with 10 bases aligning to TRBD1. The CDR3 runs 16 residues. In germline, CDR1 is SEHNR, CDR2 FQNEAQ (reference sequence). V shed 5 bases, J shed 4 bases, and the junction held 9 bases outside the gene matches.

The rearrangement joins TRBV29-1 to TRBJ1-2; tentatively, D is TRBD1 (5 bases). V was shortened by 2 bases and J by 8 bases, with 12 bases between the two germline ends. CDR3 length: 12 residues. In germline, CDR1 is SQVTM, CDR2 ANQGSEA. The DNA for the CDR3 is TGCAGCGTTGAAATCAGGGTGGGGGGCTACACCTTC. It translates to CSVEIRVGGYTF.

The V and J genes are TRBV4-3 and TRBJ2-5; 12 bases are shared with TRBD2. With V trimmed by 0 bases and J by 1 base, 6 bases remained unmatched. Germline V gene data show CDR1 as LGHNA and CDR2 as YSLEER. This CDR3 spans 18 amino acids. The CDR3 protein is CASSQDPLTSGSQETQYF. The CDR3 DNA follows: TGCGCCAGCAGCCAAGACCCTTTGACTAGCGGGAGCCAAGAGACCCAGTACTTC.

This chain connects TRBV19 to TRBJ2-1; D unclear. Deletions cut 0 bases from V and 9 bases from J, with 9 bases between. CDR1 and CDR2 from the germline V gene are LNHDA and SQIVND (reference sequence). The CDR3 loop spans 13 amino acids. CDR3 in DNA: TGTGCCAGTAGTATAGATAGGGATGGTGAGCAGTTCTTC. Translated, it gives CASSIDRDGEQFF.